These T cell receptor beta chains were read from a single sample in a study of blood T cell repertoires in COVID-19. Sequencing used immunoSEQ multiplex PCR; TCRdb keeps in-frame clones, though not all of them. The data contain approximately 250,000 clones, around 84% of them singletons. Sequenced sample: PBMCs or T cells enriched from blood (not recorded which). Receptors were obtained from a man aged 30 to 39 with acute COVID-19. Each CDR3 is given with its conserved first and last residue. D genes are given only for firm matches.

D gene: .; J gene: TRBJ1-6; V gene: TRBV18; CDR3 protein: CASSPGRGGSNSPLHF
D gene: .; J gene: TRBJ1-6; V gene: TRBV4-1; CDR3 protein: CASSLTPGNSPLHF
D gene: .; J gene: TRBJ2-2; V gene: TRBV5-4; CDR3 protein: CASSWPMNTGELFF
D gene: .; J gene: TRBJ1-5; V gene: TRBV28; CDR3 protein: CASLGVMSNQPQHF
D gene: TRBD1; J gene: TRBJ1-3; V gene: TRBV11-2; CDR3 protein: CASSLGQHSSGNTIYF
D gene: TRBD1; J gene: TRBJ1-2; V gene: TRBV3-1/TRBV3-2; CDR3 protein: CASSAASTGGAWGYTF
D gene: TRBD2; J gene: TRBJ2-3; V gene: TRBV30; CDR3 protein: CALKLWTSGDTQYF
D gene: TRBD1; J gene: TRBJ2-1; V gene: TRBV14; CDR3 protein: CASSQDGTGSPNEQFF
D gene: .; J gene: TRBJ1-5; V gene: TRBV6-5; CDR3 protein: CASSYQGSNQPQHF
D gene: TRBD1; J gene: TRBJ2-3; V gene: TRBV5-6; CDR3 protein: CARQGISTDTQYF
D gene: .; J gene: TRBJ1-4; V gene: TRBV6-6; CDR3 protein: CASSYADAKLFF
D gene: TRBD1; J gene: TRBJ1-5; V gene: TRBV27; CDR3 protein: CASRTLSRGADSNQPQHF